A selection of T cell receptor beta chains follows, all from one sample in a study of memory CD4+ T cells and cytomegalovirus serostatus. Sequencing was performed with immunoSEQ multiplex PCR; in TCRdb, only in-frame clones are kept and a portion is missing. The table records 50,000 to 60,000 clones, about 80% of them present only once. Specimen: memory CD4+ T cells from blood. The receptors stem from an adult in good health and CMV-seropositive. Both conserved end residues are part of each CDR3. The D gene is left open where the match is weak. Clone size is given for some rows only: seen once, a few or many times, or a class if the clone is expanded.

j_call clone_size d_call v_call cdr3_nt cdr3_aa
TRBJ1-2 - TRBD1 TRBV28 TGTGCCAGCAGTCCCCGCCAGGGGGCAAGAAGACGTTATGGCTACACCTTC CASSPRQGARRRYGYTF
TRBJ1-1 - - TRBV5-4 TGTGCCAGCAGCTTGGGAGTTCGCCTGGGGGACACTGAAGCTTTCTTT CASSLGVRLGDTEAFF
TRBJ1-2 - - TRBV5-1 TGCGCCAGCAGCTTGGACAGGACCTTGGGTGGCTACACCTTC CASSLDRTLGGYTF
TRBJ1-2 once - TRBV28 TGTGCCAGCAGTAGCCTCGGGCAGAACTATGGCTACACCTTC CASSSLGQNYGYTF
TRBJ2-1 - TRBD2 TRBV28 TGTGCCAGCAGTTTTTCGGGACTATACAATGAGCAGTTCTTC CASSFSGLYNEQFF
TRBJ1-3 - TRBD1 TRBV5-1 TGCGCCAGCAGCTCACGACAGGGGCCCCGGGGAAACACCATATATTTT CASSSRQGPRGNTIYF
TRBJ1-5 - - TRBV27 TGTGCCAGCAGTTTAAGAGCACAGGTGGGGAATCAGCCCCAGCATTTT CASSLRAQVGNQPQHF
TRBJ2-7 - TRBD2 TRBV27 TGTGCCAGCAGTTTAAGCGGGAACTCCTACGAGCAGTACTTC CASSLSGNSYEQYF
TRBJ2-1 - TRBD2 TRBV18 TGTGCCAGCTCACCAAGACTAGCGGGAGGATGGACTGAGCAGTTCTTC CASSPRLAGGWTEQFF
TRBJ1-5 - - TRBV15 TGTGCCACCAGCAGAGATGCGGGAGGAAGGGATTTAGGCAATCAGCCCCAGCATTTT CATSRDAGGRDLGNQPQHF
TRBJ2-3 - TRBD2 TRBV5-3 TGTGCCAGAAGCTCGCGGGGGGTCGGCACAGATACGCAGTATTTT CARSSRGVGTDTQYF
TRBJ2-1 - TRBD2 TRBV5-4 TGTGCCAGCAGCTTGCCCACTAGCGGGGTTAGCTCCTACAATGAGCAGTTCTTC CASSLPTSGVSSYNEQFF
TRBJ1-5 - - TRBV6-1 TGTGCCAGCAGTGAAGCAAGGGGGAATAGCAATCAGCCCCAGCATTTT CASSEARGNSNQPQHF
TRBJ2-2 few - TRBV9 TGTGCCAGCAGCGCCTTAGCGGCGGACGGGGAGCTGTTTTTT CASSALAADGELFF
TRBJ1-5 - - TRBV7-3 TGTGCCAGCAGCTTAAGGGGGGGCCAGCCCCAGCATTTT CASSLRGGQPQHF
TRBJ2-1 once TRBD2 TRBV6-6 TGTGCCAGCAGTCGGACTAGCGGGGTTTACGACGAGCAGTTCTTC CASSRTSGVYDEQFF
TRBJ2-1 - - TRBV29-1 TGCAGCGTTTGCTTTGTCTACAATGAGCAGTTCTTC CSVCFVYNEQFF
TRBJ2-5 - TRBD2 TRBV6-1 TGTGCCAGCAGTGGTACTAGCGGGGGGGCCCCCGAGACCCAGTACTTC CASSGTSGGAPETQYF
TRBJ1-2 - TRBD1 TRBV10-2 TGCGCCAGCAGTGTGGACAGGGTGGTTGGCTACACCTTC CASSVDRVVGYTF
TRBJ2-7 medium-sized - TRBV6-5 TGTGCCAGCACCCGGACAGCAACCTCCTACGAGCAGTACTTC CASTRTATSYEQYF
TRBJ2-3 - - TRBV7-8 TGTGCCAGCAGCTTCCAGCGGAGCACAGATACGCAGTATTTT CASSFQRSTDTQYF
TRBJ2-2 - - TRBV4-3 TGCGCCAGCAGCCCCCGGGGGTTTGGGGAGCTGTTTTTT CASSPRGFGELFF
TRBJ2-5 - TRBD2 TRBV9 TGTGCCAGCAGCGGCGGACTAGCGGGAGAGACCCAGTACTTC CASSGGLAGETQYF
TRBJ1-2 once - TRBV28 TGTGCCAGCAGTTTCGACATGCTCGATGGCTACACCTTC CASSFDMLDGYTF
TRBJ1-2 - TRBD1 TRBV7-2 TGTGCCAGCAGCCAAGACAGGGTACAAGGCTACACCTTC CASSQDRVQGYTF
TRBJ2-2 - - TRBV11-3 TGTGCCAGCAGCTCAAACCGCGGGGAGCTGTTTTTT CASSSNRGELFF
TRBJ1-1 - - TRBV7-2 TGTGCCAGCAGCTCCCCTTGGACCAGGAACACTGAAGCTTTCTTT CASSSPWTRNTEAFF
TRBJ2-1 - TRBD2 TRBV14 TGTGCCAGCAGCCAGGGACTAGCAAGGGATGAGCAGTTCTTC CASSQGLARDEQFF
TRBJ1-2 - - TRBV18 TGTGCCAGCTCACCAGTACGGAACTATGGCTACACCTTC CASSPVRNYGYTF
TRBJ1-5 - - TRBV6-1 TGTGCCAGCAGTAGGACTGAGGACAATCAGCCCCAGCATTTT CASSRTEDNQPQHF
TRBJ1-3 - TRBD1 TRBV28 TGTGCCAGCAGTACCCGGACAGGGCCTGGAAACACCATATATTTT CASSTRTGPGNTIYF
TRBJ2-6 - TRBD1 TRBV19 TGTGCCAGTAGTCGGGACAGGTTGGGAGGGGCCAACGTCCTGACTTTC CASSRDRLGGANVLTF
TRBJ1-5 - - TRBV6-1 TGTGCCAGTACCGGGGGTAGGGGAGGCAATCAGCCCCAGCATTTT CASTGGRGGNQPQHF
TRBJ1-5 - - TRBV28 TGTGCCAGCAGTTTAGATCCCAGGGCTTACCAGCCCCAGCATTTT CASSLDPRAYQPQHF
TRBJ2-7 - - TRBV18 TGTGCCAGCTCACCACGGCAGGGAGGCTCCTACGAGCAGTACTTC CASSPRQGGSYEQYF
TRBJ2-3 - TRBD1 TRBV5-1 TGCGCCAGCAGGCGGACAGGGGATAGTTCAGATACGCAGTATTTT CASRRTGDSSDTQYF
TRBJ1-6 few - TRBV28 TGTGCCAGCAGTTTATTCGGGGGGGGGTCCTATAATTCACCCCTCCACTTT CASSLFGGGSYNSPLHF
TRBJ1-1 - - TRBV20-1 TGCAGTGCTAGATCAGAAACTGAAGCTTTCTTT CSARSETEAFF